These 8 T cell receptor beta chains originate from one sample sequenced in a study of blood T cell repertoires in COVID-19. Measured with immunoSEQ multiplex PCR; TCRdb has only the in-frame clones, and not every one. The sample lists over 200,000 clones, roughly 80% occurring once. Material: peripheral blood. These receptor sequences come from a man aged 50 to 59 with active or convalescent COVID-19.

The chain couples TRBV28 to TRBJ1-2; 7 bases match TRBD1. The CDR3 loop spans 14 amino acids. V lost 6 bases, J lost 7 bases, and 11 bases stayed unmatched. The germline CDR1 and CDR2 sequences are MDHEN and SYDVKM. The CDR3 DNA reads TGTGCCAGCAGGGTAACAGGGGCTTCAGGTGGCTACACCTTC. It specifies CASRVTGASGGYTF.

The V gene is TRBV5-6, the J gene TRBJ1-5; the D gene is possibly TRBD1 (5 bases). There are 14 residues in the CDR3. Trimming shortened V by 0 bases and J by 2 bases, and 6 bases separated the two germline ends. The germline V gene encodes CDR1 SGHDT and CDR2 YYEEEE. The CDR3 loop reads CASSLAGRNQPQHF. The CDR3, as DNA: TGTGCCAGCAGCTTGGCAGGGCGCAATCAGCCCCAGCATTTT.

This clone was recorded once. The gene calls are TRBV12-3 or TRBV12-4 and TRBJ2-1; perhaps TRBD2 as D (5 bases). V dropped 3 bases and J dropped 5 bases, with 8 bases sitting between them. The CDR3 runs to 13 residues. The CDR3 DNA is TGTGCCAGCAGTTTCATCGGGAACAATGAGCAGTTCTTC. It translates to CASSFIGNNEQFF.

Concerning this clone: The sample carries other DNA sequences with the same CDR3. This rearrangement joins TRBV29-1 to TRBJ1-6, with TRBD1 matching 11 bases. Germline V gene data show CDR1 as SQVTM and CDR2 as ANQGSEA. CDR3 length equals 13 residues. The trim removed 6 bases at V and 6 bases at J, leaving 1 base unmatched. The CDR3 DNA reads as TGCAGCGTGGGGACAGGGGGTAATTCACCCCTCCACTTT. Protein sequence: CSVGTGGNSPLHF.

The chain couples TRBV29-1 to TRBJ2-6; TRBD1 aligns across 9 bases. The CDR3 consists of 16 residues. Losses at the gene ends were 6 bases for V and 3 bases for J; bases not matched to a gene: 9. Germline values: CDR1 SQVTM, CDR2 ANQGSEA. The CDR3 DNA reads TGCAGCGTATATGGGACAGGGAAGCGTGGGGCCAACGTCCTGACTTTC. It codes for CSVYGTGKRGANVLTF.

The chain combines TRBV2 with TRBJ1-3; 10 nucleotides align to TRBD1. The germline CDR1 and CDR2 sequences are SNHLY and FYNNEI. The junction had 4 bases not matched to a gene; V was cut back by 6 bases and J by 2 bases. The CDR3 runs 15 residues. The CDR3 loop is CASRRQGATGNTIYF. The CDR3 nucleotides are TGTGCCAGCAGAAGACAGGGGGCCACTGGAAACACCATATATTTT.

The rearrangement uses TRBV30 and TRBJ1-1; 7 positions match TRBD1. The germline CDR1 and CDR2 sequences are GTSNPN and SVGIG (reference sequence). This CDR3 contains 16 residues. The ends lost 2 bases at V and 0 bases at J; junction bases unmatched: 9. This chain's CDR3 is CAWSHRDSLMNTEAFF. The CDR3 DNA follows: TGTGCCTGGAGTCACCGGGACAGCCTCATGAACACTGAAGCTTTCTTT. Combining the CDR3 with reference TRBV30 and TRBJ1-1 gives the whole variable domain SQTIHQWPATLVQPVGSPLSLECTVEGTSNPNLYWYRQAAGRGLQLLFYSVGIGQISSEVPQNLSASRPQDRQFILSSKKLLLSDSGFYLCAWSHRDSLMNTEAFFGQGTRLTVV.

The gene calls are TRBV21-1 and TRBJ1-6; TRBD1, the table's D call, was not compared with the DNA. TRBV21-1 is termed a pseudogene. This CDR3 is built from 14 residues. The CDR3 nucleotides are TGTGCCAGCAGCGCAGGGATCTATAATTCACCCCTCCACTTT. It encodes CASSAGIYNSPLHF.